This T cell receptor (beta chain) was identified in a study of blood T cell repertoires in COVID-19. Study-level information: Acute and convalescent COVID-19 samples came from the United States, Italy and Spain.

TCRdb keeps only in-frame clones here, not all; method: immunoSEQ multiplex PCR. The data hold roughly 280,000 clones, with 89% observed a single time. This study enrolled people aged roughly 18 to 89 from 20 to 25 US geographic areas. Clinical histories supplied by participants themselves formed the basis of cohort assignment. All recovered Cohort 3 donors got two negative PCRs, got clearance, or saw symptom resolution. The CDR3 is 15 residues long. Germline-derived CDR1 and CDR2 are KGHDR and SFDVKD. The V segment lost 2 bases and the J segment 5 bases; nucleotides outside the gene matches: 6. The sequencing input was PBMCs or T cells enriched from blood (not recorded which). The clonotype originates from a woman aged 55-75 years who had recovered from COVID-19. The V and J genes are TRBV24-1 and TRBJ2-7, with 9 bases fitting TRBD1. CDR3 DNA: TGTGCCACCAGTGATTGGAAACAGGGGGCCCACGAGCAGTACTTC. Encoded protein: CATSDWKQGAHEQYF.